The clone carrying this T cell receptor beta chain has a count of ten or more. Arm-PCR with iRepertoire HTBI primers amplified the CDR3 regions for these TCR beta libraries. Under the authors' procedure: From all samples, identification returned roughly 15 TRBJ and 60 or so TRBV segments. TCRdb reanalysed the multiplex PCR reads using MiXCR and keeps one entry per CDR3 protein. These V and J calls originate from TCRdb's pipeline instead of the authors' own analysis. The table has around 400,000 distinct CDR3 sequences, about an eighth seen once; the top ten hold approximately 17%. The data were taken from a study of regulatory T cells in long-lasting Graves disease. Time point meaning: newly diagnosed GD, antithyroid drugs for less than 3 months. Generation of the TCR library employed RNA extracted from PBMCs. Patient provenance is recorded as an endocrinology department in Xi'an, China. This CDR3 is built from 11 residues. Germline V gene sequence: CDR1 SGDLS, CDR2 YYNGEE. The ends were cut back, 0 bases at V and 9 bases at J, with 4 bases in the middle.

This same sample was also part of a study on T cells in Graves' hyperthyroidism and ophthalmopathy. That source notes: HTBI primers drove first-round RT-PCR of the TCR CDR3. Ophthalmopathy was identified by the model a median roughly 6.5 months ahead of onset.

The rearrangement uses TRBV9 and TRBJ2-1; D ambiguous. Sequencing used peripheral blood mononuclear cells (PBMCs), obtained at new diagnosis, from a patient treated with antithyroid drugs. This receptor was taken from a woman aged 18-29 years with Graves disease. CDR3: CASSVGGEQFF. CDR3 DNA: TGTGCCAGCAGCGTAGGGGGTGAGCAGTTCTTC.